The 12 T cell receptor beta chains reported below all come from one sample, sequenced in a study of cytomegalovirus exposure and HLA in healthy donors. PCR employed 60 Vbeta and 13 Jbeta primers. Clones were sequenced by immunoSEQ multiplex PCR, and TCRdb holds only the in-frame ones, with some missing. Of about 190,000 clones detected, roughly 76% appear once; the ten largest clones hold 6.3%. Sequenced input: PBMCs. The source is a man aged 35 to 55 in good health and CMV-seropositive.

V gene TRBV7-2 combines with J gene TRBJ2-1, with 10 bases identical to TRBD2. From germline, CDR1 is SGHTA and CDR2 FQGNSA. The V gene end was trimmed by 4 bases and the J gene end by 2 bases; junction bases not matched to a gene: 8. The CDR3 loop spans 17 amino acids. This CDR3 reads CASSYNGAGGPYNEQFF. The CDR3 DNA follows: TGTGCCAGCAGCTACAACGGAGCGGGGGGGCCCTACAATGAGCAGTTCTTC.

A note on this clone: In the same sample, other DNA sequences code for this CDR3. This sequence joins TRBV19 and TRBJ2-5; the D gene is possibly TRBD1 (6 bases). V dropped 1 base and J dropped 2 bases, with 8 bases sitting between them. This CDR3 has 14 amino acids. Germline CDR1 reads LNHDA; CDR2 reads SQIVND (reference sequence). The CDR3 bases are TGTGCCAGTAGTATAGCTCAGGGGCAAGAGACCCAGTACTTC. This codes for CASSIAQGQETQYF. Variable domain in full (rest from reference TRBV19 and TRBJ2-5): DGGITQSPKYLFRKEGQNVTLSCEQNLNHDAMYWYRQDPGQGLRLIYYSQIVNDFQKGDIAEGYSVSREKKESFPLTVTSAQKNPTAFYLCASSIAQGQETQYFGPGTRLLVL.

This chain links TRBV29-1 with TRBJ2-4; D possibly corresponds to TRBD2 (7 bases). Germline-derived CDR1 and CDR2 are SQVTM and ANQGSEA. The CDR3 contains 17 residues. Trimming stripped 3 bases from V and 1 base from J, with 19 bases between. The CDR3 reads CSVEGGGGVLAKNIQYF. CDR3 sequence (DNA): TGCAGCGTTGAGGGAGGGGGTGGGGTGCTCGCCAAAAACATTCAGTACTTC.

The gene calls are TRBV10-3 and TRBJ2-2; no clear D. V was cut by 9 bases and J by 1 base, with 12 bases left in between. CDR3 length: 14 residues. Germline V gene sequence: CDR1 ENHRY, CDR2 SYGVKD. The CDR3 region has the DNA TGTGCCATGAGCCAGACGGGGAACACCGGGGAGCTGTTTTTT. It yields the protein CAMSQTGNTGELFF.

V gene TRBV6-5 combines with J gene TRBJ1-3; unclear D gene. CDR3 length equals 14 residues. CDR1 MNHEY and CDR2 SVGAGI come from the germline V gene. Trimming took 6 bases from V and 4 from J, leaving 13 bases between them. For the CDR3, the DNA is TGTGCCAGCAGGGTTAGGAAAGCGGGAAACACCATATATTTT. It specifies CASRVRKAGNTIYF.

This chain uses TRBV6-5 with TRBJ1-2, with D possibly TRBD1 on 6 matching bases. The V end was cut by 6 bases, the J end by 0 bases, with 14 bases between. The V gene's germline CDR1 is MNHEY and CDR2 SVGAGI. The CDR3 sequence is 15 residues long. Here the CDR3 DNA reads TGTGCCAGCAGGCCCACCGGGACACCTAACTATGGCTACACCTTC. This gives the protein CASRPTGTPNYGYTF.

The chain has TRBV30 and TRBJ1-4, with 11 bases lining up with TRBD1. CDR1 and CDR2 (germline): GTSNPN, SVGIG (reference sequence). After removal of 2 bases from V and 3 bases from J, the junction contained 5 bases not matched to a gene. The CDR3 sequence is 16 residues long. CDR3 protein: CAWSTGTGGPNEKLFF. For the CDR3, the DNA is TGTGCCTGGAGTACGGGGACAGGGGGACCTAATGAAAAACTGTTTTTT.

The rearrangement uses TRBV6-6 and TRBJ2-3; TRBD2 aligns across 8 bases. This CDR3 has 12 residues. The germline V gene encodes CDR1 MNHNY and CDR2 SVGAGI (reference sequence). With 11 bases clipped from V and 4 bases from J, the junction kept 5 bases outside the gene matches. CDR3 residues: CAGAGGADTQYF. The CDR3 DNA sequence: TGTGCCGGCGCCGGGGGGGCAGATACGCAGTATTTT.

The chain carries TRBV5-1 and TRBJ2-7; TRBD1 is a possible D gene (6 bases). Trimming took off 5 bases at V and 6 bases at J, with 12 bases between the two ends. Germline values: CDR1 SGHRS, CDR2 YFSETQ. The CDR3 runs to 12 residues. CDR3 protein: CASSYTGTEQYF. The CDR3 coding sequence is TGCGCCAGCAGTTATACAGGGACCGAGCAGTACTTC.

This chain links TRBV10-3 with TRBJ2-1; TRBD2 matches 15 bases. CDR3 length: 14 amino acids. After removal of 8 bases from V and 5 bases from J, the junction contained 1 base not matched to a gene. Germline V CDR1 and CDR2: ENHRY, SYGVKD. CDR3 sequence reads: CAIGLAGGDNEQFF. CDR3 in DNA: TGTGCCATCGGACTAGCGGGGGGGGACAATGAGCAGTTCTTC.

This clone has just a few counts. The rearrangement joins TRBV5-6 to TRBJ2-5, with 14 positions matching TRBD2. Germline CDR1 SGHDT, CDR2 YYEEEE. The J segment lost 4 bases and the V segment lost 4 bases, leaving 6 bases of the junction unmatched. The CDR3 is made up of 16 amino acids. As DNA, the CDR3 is TGTGCCAGCAGCGGGGCGGGACTAGCGGGGGCAGAGACCCAGTACTTC. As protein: CASSGAGLAGAETQYF. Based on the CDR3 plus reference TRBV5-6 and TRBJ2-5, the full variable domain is DAGVTQSPTHLIKTRGQQVTLRCSPKSGHDTVSWYQQALGQGPQFIFQYYEEEERQRGNFPDRFSGHQFPNYSSELNVNALLLGDSALYLCASSGAGLAGAETQYFGPGTRLLVL.

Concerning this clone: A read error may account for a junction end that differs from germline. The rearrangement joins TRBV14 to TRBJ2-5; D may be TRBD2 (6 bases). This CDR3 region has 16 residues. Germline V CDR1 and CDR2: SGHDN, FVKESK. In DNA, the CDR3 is TGTGCCAGCAGCAAAGAAATGCGGGGCAGCCAAGAGACCCAGTACTTC. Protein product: CASSKEMRGSQETQYF.